One and the same sample provided the 2 T cell receptor beta chains below, sequenced in a study of beta chain features in type 1 diabetes. Study-level findings and limits: There was a moderate but significant shortening of TCRB CDR3s in all four CD4+ subsets of Type 1 diabetes patients.

Their specific antigens are unknown. TCRB transcripts that were expressed got sequenced, as all of the isolated RNA had been reverse transcribed. Profiling relied on immunoSEQ multiplex PCR, and the TCRdb table lists in-frame clones only, not all of them. The data contain around 690,000 clones, 9.5% to 15% of them singletons. The sample taken for sequencing was naive CD4+ T cells from blood. The source of these receptors is a man aged 25 to 40 with type 1 diabetes.

The sample holds a few counts of this clone. The chain joins TRBV27 to TRBJ1-5, with TRBD1 matching 10 bases. Germline V gene sequence: CDR1 MNHEY, CDR2 SMNVEV (reference sequence). The CDR3 totals 15 residues. After removal of 3 bases from V and 5 bases from J, the junction contained 4 bases not matched to a gene. CDR3 loop: CASSLDRGVDQPQHF. Here the CDR3 DNA reads TGTGCCAGCAGTTTGGACAGGGGGGTTGATCAGCCCCAGCATTTT.

This clone was seen a few times. The rearrangement joins TRBV15 to TRBJ1-2, with a possible D match to TRBD1 (5 bases). This CDR3 comprises 15 residues. Trimming cost V 5 bases and J 3 bases, with 16 bases left between them. Per germline, CDR1 LNHNV and CDR2 YYDKDF (reference sequence). CDR3 DNA sequence: TGTGCCACCAGCCCAAATATGCGGGGGGACTATGGCTACACCTTC. Amino acid sequence: CATSPNMRGDYGYTF.